This T cell receptor gamma chain emerged from a study of Vδ1+ human thymocytes. About this clone itself: What it binds is unknown.

RNA was extracted from the cells and then reverse transcribed. Pooled V-gene forward primers with one constant-region reverse primer generated the CDR3 amplicons by multiplex PCR. TCRdb re-called the multiplex PCR reads using CATT. The sample shows tens of thousands of gamma-chain clones, 20% to 25% of them seen only once. After alphabeta T cell depletion, CD3+ Vdelta1+ Vdelta2- thymocytes were sorted. Between about 98% and 99.6% of sorted thymocytes were Vdelta1+. Findings of the study overall: Many TRG clonotypes were shared between donors; TRD repertoires were essentially private. Thymic delta-chain repertoires held approximately 20% Vdelta2 sequences and few Vdelta3, despite high sort purity. In the thymus, TRG and TRD repertoires looked highly polyclonal with Gaussian CDR3 lengths.

CDR3 length equals 15 residues. Trimming at V came to 4 bases and at J to 4 bases, leaving 13 bases not matched to a gene. The germline V gene has CDR1 GITISATS and CDR2 ISYDGTV (reference sequence). The sequence came from a girl less than two years old who had congenital heart surgery. The chain recombines TRGV9 with TRGJ1 or TRGJ2. The sample was Vdelta1+ gamma-delta thymocytes from the thymus. Stated subset: FACS-sorted CD3+ TCRalphabeta- TCRVdelta1+ TCRVdelta2- thymocytes. CDR3 nucleotide sequence: TGTGCCTTGTGGGATCTGGGTAACACGTATTATAAGAAACTCTTT. It specifies CALWDLGNTYYKKLF.